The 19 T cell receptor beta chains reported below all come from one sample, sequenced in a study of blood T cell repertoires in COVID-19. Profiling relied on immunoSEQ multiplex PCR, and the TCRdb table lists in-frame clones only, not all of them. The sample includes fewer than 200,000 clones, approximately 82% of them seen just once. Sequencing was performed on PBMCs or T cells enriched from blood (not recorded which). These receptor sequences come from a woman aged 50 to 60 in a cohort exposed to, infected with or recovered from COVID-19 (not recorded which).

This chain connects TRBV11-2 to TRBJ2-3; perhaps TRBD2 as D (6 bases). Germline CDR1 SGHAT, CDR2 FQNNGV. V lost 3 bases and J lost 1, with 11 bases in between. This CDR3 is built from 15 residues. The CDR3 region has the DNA TGTGCCAGCAGCTTCTCCGTAGCGGGCACAGATACGCAGTATTTT. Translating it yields CASSFSVAGTDTQYF.

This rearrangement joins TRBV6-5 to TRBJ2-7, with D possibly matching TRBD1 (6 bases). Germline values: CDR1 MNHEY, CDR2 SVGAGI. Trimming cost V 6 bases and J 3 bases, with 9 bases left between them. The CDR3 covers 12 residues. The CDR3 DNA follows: TGTGCCAGCAGGGCACAGGGCTACGAGCAGTACTTC. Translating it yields CASRAQGYEQYF.

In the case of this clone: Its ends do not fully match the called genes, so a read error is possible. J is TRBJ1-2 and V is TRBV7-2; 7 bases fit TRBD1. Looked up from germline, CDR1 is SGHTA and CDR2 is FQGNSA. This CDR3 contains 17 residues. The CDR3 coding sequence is TGTGCCAGCAGCTTAGGTCTTTGGGACAGCCTTCTCTATGGCTATACCTTC. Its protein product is CASSLGLWDSLLYGYTF.

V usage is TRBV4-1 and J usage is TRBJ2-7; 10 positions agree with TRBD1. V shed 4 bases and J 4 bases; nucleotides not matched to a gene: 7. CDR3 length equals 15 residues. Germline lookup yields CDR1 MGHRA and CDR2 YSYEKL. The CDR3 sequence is CASSLTGTGVYEQYF. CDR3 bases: TGCGCCAGCAGCCTAACCGGGACAGGGGTATACGAGCAGTACTTC.

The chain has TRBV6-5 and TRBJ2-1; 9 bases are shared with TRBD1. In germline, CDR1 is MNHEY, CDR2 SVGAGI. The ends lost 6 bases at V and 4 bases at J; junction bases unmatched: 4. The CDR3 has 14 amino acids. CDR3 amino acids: CASRRDRAYNEQFF. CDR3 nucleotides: TGTGCCAGCAGACGGGACAGGGCTTACAATGAGCAGTTCTTC.

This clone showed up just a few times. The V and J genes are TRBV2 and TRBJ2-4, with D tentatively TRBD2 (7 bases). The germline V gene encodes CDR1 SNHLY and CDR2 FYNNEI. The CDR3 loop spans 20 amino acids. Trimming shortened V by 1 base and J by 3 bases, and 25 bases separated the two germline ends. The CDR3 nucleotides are TGTGCCAGCAGTGAAGGGGGGGCTAGCCGGAGCGGGGAAGGCAAAAACATTCAGTACTTC. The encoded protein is CASSEGGASRSGEGKNIQYF.

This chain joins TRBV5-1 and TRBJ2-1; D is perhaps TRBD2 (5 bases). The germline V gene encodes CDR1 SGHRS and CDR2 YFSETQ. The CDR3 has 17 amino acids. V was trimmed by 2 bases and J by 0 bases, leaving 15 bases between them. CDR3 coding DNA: TGCGCCAGCAGCTTACGGACTTCGGCAAGCTCCTACAATGAGCAGTTCTTC. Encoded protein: CASSLRTSASSYNEQFF.

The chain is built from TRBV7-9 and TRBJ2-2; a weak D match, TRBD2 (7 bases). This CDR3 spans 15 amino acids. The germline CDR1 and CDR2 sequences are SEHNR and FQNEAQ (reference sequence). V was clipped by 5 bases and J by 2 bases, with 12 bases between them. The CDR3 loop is CASSQGGANTGELFF. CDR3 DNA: TGTGCCAGCAGCCAAGGGGGGGCCAACACCGGGGAGCTGTTTTTT.

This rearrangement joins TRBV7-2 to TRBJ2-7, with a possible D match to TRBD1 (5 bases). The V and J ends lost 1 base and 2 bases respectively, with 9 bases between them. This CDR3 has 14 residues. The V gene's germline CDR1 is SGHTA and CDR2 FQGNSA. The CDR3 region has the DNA TGTGCCAGCAGCTTAGTCAGGGTCCCCTACGAGCAGTACTTC. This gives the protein CASSLVRVPYEQYF.

CDR3: CASSLTAGGITDTQYF. CDR3 nucleotides: TGTGCCAGCAGCCTTACAGCGGGGGGGATCACAGATACGCAGTATTTT. The J gene is TRBJ2-3, the V gene TRBV5-6, with 10 positions matching TRBD2. The J segment lost 2 bases and the V segment lost 4 bases, leaving 7 bases of the junction unmatched. The CDR3 consists of 16 residues. Germline CDR1 SGHDT, CDR2 YYEEEE. Combining the CDR3 with reference TRBV5-6 and TRBJ2-3 gives the whole variable domain DAGVTQSPTHLIKTRGQQVTLRCSPKSGHDTVSWYQQALGQGPQFIFQYYEEEERQRGNFPDRFSGHQFPNYSSELNVNALLLGDSALYLCASSLTAGGITDTQYFGPGTRLTVL.

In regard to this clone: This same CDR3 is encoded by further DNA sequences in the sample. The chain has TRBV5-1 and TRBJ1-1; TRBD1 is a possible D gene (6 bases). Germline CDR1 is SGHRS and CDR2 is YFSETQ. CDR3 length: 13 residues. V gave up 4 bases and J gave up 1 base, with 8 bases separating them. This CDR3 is CASSPQGNTEAFF. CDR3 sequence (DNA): TGCGCCAGCAGCCCACAGGGGAACACTGAAGCTTTCTTT.

The CDR3 is CASSVRTGDTEAFF. CDR3 bases: TGTGCCAGTAGTGTACGGACAGGGGACACTGAAGCTTTCTTT. This rearrangement joins TRBV19 to TRBJ1-1; 9 nucleotides line up with TRBD1. The CDR3 length is 14 residues. CDR1 is LNHDA, CDR2 SQIVND, per germline (reference sequence). The trim removed 5 bases at V and 3 bases at J, leaving 4 bases unmatched.

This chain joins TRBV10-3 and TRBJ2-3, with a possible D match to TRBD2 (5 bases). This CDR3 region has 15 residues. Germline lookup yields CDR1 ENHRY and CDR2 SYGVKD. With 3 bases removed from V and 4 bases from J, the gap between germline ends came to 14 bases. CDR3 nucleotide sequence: TGTGCCATCAGTGATTGGGGAGATACACCAGATACGCAGTATTTT. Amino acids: CAISDWGDTPDTQYF.

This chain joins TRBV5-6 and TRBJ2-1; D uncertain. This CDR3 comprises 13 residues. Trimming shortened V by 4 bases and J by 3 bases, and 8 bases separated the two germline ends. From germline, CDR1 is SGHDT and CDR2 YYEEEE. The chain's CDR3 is CASSGDHYNEQFF. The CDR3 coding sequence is TGTGCCAGCAGCGGAGACCACTACAATGAGCAGTTCTTC.

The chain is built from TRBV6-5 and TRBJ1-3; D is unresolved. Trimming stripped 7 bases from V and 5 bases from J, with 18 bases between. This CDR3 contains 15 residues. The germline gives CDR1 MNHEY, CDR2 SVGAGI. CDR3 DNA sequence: TGTGCCAGCAATACCGGGATAAAGTCGCGAAACACCATATATTTT. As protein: CASNTGIKSRNTIYF.

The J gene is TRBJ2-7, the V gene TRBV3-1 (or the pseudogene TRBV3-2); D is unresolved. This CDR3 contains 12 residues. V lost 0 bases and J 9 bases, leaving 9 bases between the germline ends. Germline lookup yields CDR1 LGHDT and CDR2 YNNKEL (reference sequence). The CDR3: CASSQDLVRQYF. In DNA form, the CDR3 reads TGTGCCAGCAGCCAAGATTTGGTGCGGCAGTACTTC.

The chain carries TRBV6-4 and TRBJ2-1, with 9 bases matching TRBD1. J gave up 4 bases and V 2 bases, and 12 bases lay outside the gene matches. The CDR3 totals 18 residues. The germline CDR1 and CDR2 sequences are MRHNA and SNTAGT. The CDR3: CASSDPQGQGLWYNEQFF. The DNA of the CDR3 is TGTGCCAGCAGTGACCCGCAGGGACAGGGCCTCTGGTACAATGAGCAGTTCTTC.

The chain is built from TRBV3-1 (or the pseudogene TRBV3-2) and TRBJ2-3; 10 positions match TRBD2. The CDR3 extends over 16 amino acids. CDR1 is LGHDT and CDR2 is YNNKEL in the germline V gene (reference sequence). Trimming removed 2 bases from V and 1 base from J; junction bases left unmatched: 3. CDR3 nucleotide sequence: TGTGCCAGCAGCCAACGTCTAGCGGGGGGCACAGATACGCAGTATTTT. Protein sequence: CASSQRLAGGTDTQYF.

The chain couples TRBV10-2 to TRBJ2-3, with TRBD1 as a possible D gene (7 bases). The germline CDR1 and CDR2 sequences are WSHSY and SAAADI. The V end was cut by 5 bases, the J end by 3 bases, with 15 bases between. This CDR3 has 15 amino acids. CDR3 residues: CASSRTQGGTDTQYF. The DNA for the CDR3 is TGCGCCAGCAGTCGAACCCAGGGGGGAACAGATACGCAGTATTTT.